These 28 T cell receptor beta chains were all obtained from the same sample, sequenced in a study of graft-versus-host responses after intestinal transplantation (dated by TCRdb to about 2021). Intraepithelial and lamina propria lymphocytes were isolated from graft specimens using dithiothreitol, EDTA incubations and collagenase D digestion. Library preparation employed the immunoSEQ multiplex PCR assay. TCRdb obtained this table from immuneACCESS and retained in-frame rearrangements with V and J assigned. These tables miss some clones; where compared with another copy, unresolved V genes account for less than half of the shortfall, and the remainder is unexplained. This sample is represented by 15,000 or so clones; around 82% of them were singletons. The top ten clones comprise approximately 5.1% of the sample. Material: ileum tissue, obtained 17 days after transplant. Receptors originate from a human patient who received an intestinal transplant, so some T cells may come from the graft donor.

The J gene is TRBJ2-1, the V gene TRBV4-3, with D possibly being TRBD1 or TRBD2 (6 bases each). V lost 1 base to trimming and J lost 0 bases, with 13 bases between them. The CDR3 loop spans 17 amino acids. From germline, CDR1 is LGHNA and CDR2 YSLEER. CDR3 region: CASSQVGGRASYNEQFF. CDR3 coding DNA: TGCGCCAGCAGCCAAGTTGGGGGGCGGGCCTCCTACAATGAGCAGTTCTTC.

This chain joins TRBV21-1 and TRBJ2-7; the D segment call TRBD2 is taken from the table without a DNA check. TRBV21-1 counts as a pseudogene. This CDR3 is built from 13 residues. In nucleotides, the CDR3 is TGTGCCAGCAGCGGGCGGGGCTCCCTGGAGCAGTACTTC. It is translated as CASSGRGSLEQYF.

The rearrangement joins TRBV21-1 to TRBJ2-1; the D call TRBD2 from the table was never checked on the DNA. TRBV21-1 is recorded as a pseudogene. This CDR3 comprises 16 residues. CDR3: CASSRCREFSDNEQFF. The CDR3 region has the DNA TGTGCCAGCAGCCGATGTCGGGAGTTCTCTGACAATGAGCAGTTCTTC.

The chain has TRBV29-1 and TRBJ1-5; weak D call: TRBD1 (6 bases). CDR3 length: 14 residues. Deletions cut 6 bases from V and 0 bases from J, with 12 bases between. From germline, CDR1 is SQVTM and CDR2 ANQGSEA. The CDR3 region is CSVWEGDSNQPQHF. CDR3 DNA sequence: TGCAGCGTCTGGGAGGGGGATAGCAATCAGCCCCAGCATTTT. Full variable domain (outside the CDR3, taken from reference TRBV29-1 and TRBJ1-5): SAVISQKPSRDICQRGTSLTIQCQVDSQVTMMFWYRQQPGQSLTLIATANQGSEATYESGFVIDKFPISRPNLTFSTLTVSNMSPEDSSIYLCSVWEGDSNQPQHFGDGTRLSIL.

V and J are TRBV28 and TRBJ2-1; TRBD1 is a possible D gene (5 bases). This CDR3 has 17 residues. Trimming shortened V by 2 bases and J by 2 bases, and 16 bases separated the two germline ends. Germline V gene lookup returns CDR1 MDHEN and CDR2 SYDVKM. DNA for the CDR3: TGTGCCAGCAGTTTACCCCACCAGGGCCTTCCCTACAATGAGCAGTTCTTC. Its translation is CASSLPHQGLPYNEQFF. Full variable domain (remainder filled in from reference TRBV28 and TRBJ2-1): DVKVTQSSRYLVKRTGEKVFLECVQDMDHENMFWYRQDPGLGLRLIYFSYDVKMKEKGDIPEGYSVSREKKERFSLILESASTNQTSMYLCASSLPHQGLPYNEQFFGPGTRLTVL.

This chain connects TRBV5-4 to TRBJ1-2, with D possibly TRBD1 on 6 matching bases. This CDR3 is built from 14 residues. Germline V gives CDR1 SGHNT, CDR2 YYREEE (reference sequence). Trimming took 2 bases from V and 0 from J, leaving 8 bases between them. Here the CDR3 reads CASSFGQTNYGYTF. The CDR3 DNA reads TGTGCCAGCAGCTTTGGACAGACTAACTATGGCTACACCTTC.

This rearrangement joins TRBV5-6 to TRBJ1-3; no definite D call. Per the germline V gene, CDR1 is SGHDT and CDR2 is YYEEEE. Trimming removed 4 bases at V and 0 bases at J, with 5 bases between. The length of the CDR3 is 13 residues. DNA of the CDR3: TGTGCCAGCAGCAGGGTCTCTGGAAACACCATATATTTT. It specifies CASSRVSGNTIYF. Complete variable domain (other parts from reference TRBV5-6 and TRBJ1-3): DAGVTQSPTHLIKTRGQQVTLRCSPKSGHDTVSWYQQALGQGPQFIFQYYEEEERQRGNFPDRFSGHQFPNYSSELNVNALLLGDSALYLCASSRVSGNTIYFGEGSWLTVV.

This rearrangement joins TRBV29-1 to TRBJ2-3; TRBD2 is a possible D gene (7 bases). Germline V lookup: CDR1 SQVTM, CDR2 ANQGSEA. The V gene lost 3 bases and the J gene lost 8 bases, with 18 bases spanning the gap. The length of the CDR3 is 14 residues. As DNA, the CDR3 is TGCAGCGTTGATATGGCTAGCGGAGGGGGTACGCAGTATTTT. This gives the protein CSVDMASGGGTQYF.

The genes are TRBV5-4 and TRBJ2-3; D possibly corresponds to TRBD2 (5 bases). V lost 1 base to trimming and J lost 6 bases, with 6 bases between them. The V gene's germline CDR1 is SGHNT and CDR2 YYREEE (reference sequence). The CDR3 length is 12 residues. In nucleotides, the CDR3 is TGTGCCAGCAGCTTGTGGAGGGATACGCAGTATTTT. Encoded protein: CASSLWRDTQYF.

The gene calls are TRBV27 and TRBJ2-7; 9 nucleotides agree with TRBD2. The germline V gene encodes CDR1 MNHEY and CDR2 SMNVEV (reference sequence). V shed 6 bases and J 2 bases; nucleotides not matched to a gene: 8. The CDR3 runs 15 residues. The CDR3, as DNA: TGTGCCAGCAGCTTGGCTAGCGGGGTTGCCTACGAGCAGTACTTC. It codes for CASSLASGVAYEQYF.

This clone is termed medium-sized. The identical CDR3 is also encoded by other nucleotide sequences in the sample. The chain recombines TRBV6-5 with TRBJ1-2; D call uncertain. Looked up from germline, CDR1 is MNHEY and CDR2 is SVGAGI. Trimming stripped 2 bases from V and 7 bases from J, with 11 bases between. The CDR3 extends over 13 amino acids. CDR3 DNA sequence: TGTGCCAGCAGTTACGAGGGTGGAAGTGGCTACACCTTC. Protein: CASSYEGGSGYTF.

This clone is a singleton in its sample. V is TRBV2 and J is TRBJ2-7, with unresolved D. Looked up from germline, CDR1 is SNHLY and CDR2 is FYNNEI. The CDR3 is made up of 11 amino acids. V dropped 2 bases and J dropped 6 bases, with 5 bases sitting between them. CDR3 in DNA: TGTGCCAGCAGTGAAAGGTCCGAGCAGTACTTC. Translated, it gives CASSERSEQYF. Using reference TRBV2 and TRBJ2-7 for the parts outside the CDR3, the full variable domain is EPEVTQTPSHQVTQMGQEVILRCVPISNHLYFYWYRQILGQKVEFLVSFYNNEISEKSEIFDDQFSVERPDGSNFTLKIRSTKLEDSAMYFCASSERSEQYFGPGTRLTVT.

This chain uses TRBV28 with TRBJ1-4; weak D call: TRBD1 (6 bases). Germline CDR1 MDHEN, CDR2 SYDVKM. The CDR3 runs 12 residues. Trimming removed 8 bases from V and 7 bases from J, with 11 bases in between. The CDR3 nucleotides read TGTGCCAGCGGCCAGGGGTTTGAAAAACTGTTTTTT. Encoded protein: CASGQGFEKLFF.

The CDR3 region has the DNA TGTGCCGTCTGCGGGACAGGACGCTACGAGCAGTACTTC. It translates to CAVCGTGRYEQYF. The V and J genes are TRBV28 and TRBJ2-7, with 8 bases identical to TRBD1. Trimming cost V 11 bases and J 3 bases; bases outside gene matches: 9. Germline CDR1 reads MDHEN; CDR2 reads SYDVKM. This CDR3 region has 13 residues.

The chain combines TRBV5-6 with TRBJ2-2, with 10 positions matching TRBD1. The CDR3 sequence is 17 residues long. The germline V gene encodes CDR1 SGHDT and CDR2 YYEEEE. With V trimmed by 5 bases and J by 5 bases, 12 bases remained unmatched. Written as DNA, the CDR3 is TGTGCCAGCAGTCTTCTCCGGGACAGGGGTAGGACCGGGGAGCTGTTTTTT. Translating it yields CASSLLRDRGRTGELFF.

Within the sample, this clone is medium-sized. V and J are TRBV28 and TRBJ1-5, with D perhaps matching TRBD1 (6 bases). The V gene lost 4 bases and the J gene lost 6 bases, with 10 bases spanning the gap. This CDR3 comprises 13 residues. Germline assignment: CDR1 MDHEN and CDR2 SYDVKM. CDR3 sequence reads: CASSYREFQPQHF. The CDR3 DNA reads as TGTGCCAGCAGTTACAGGGAATTTCAGCCCCAGCATTTT.

This clone appeared a few times. V gene TRBV2 combines with J gene TRBJ1-1, with a possible D match to TRBD1 (6 bases). The V gene lost 2 bases and the J gene lost 1 base, with 11 bases spanning the gap. The CDR3 is 15 amino acids. The germline V gene encodes CDR1 SNHLY and CDR2 FYNNEI. The CDR3 nucleotides are TGTGCCAGCAGTGAACGACAGGCAAGGAACACTGAAGCTTTCTTT. Amino acid sequence: CASSERQARNTEAFF.

The J gene is TRBJ1-1, the V gene TRBV6-4; D ambiguous. The CDR3 has 13 residues. In germline, CDR1 is MRHNA, CDR2 SNTAGT. The ends were cut back, 3 bases at V and 1 base at J, with 6 bases in the middle. CDR3 residues: CASSEQTNTEAFF. The DNA of the CDR3 is TGTGCCAGCAGTGAGCAGACGAACACTGAAGCTTTCTTT.

The chain combines TRBV21-1 with TRBJ2-1; no DNA check was done on the table's D call, TRBD1. TRBV21-1 is classified as a pseudogene. This CDR3 comprises 16 residues. The CDR3 is CASSKAPRGPYNEQFF. Written as DNA, the CDR3 is TGTGCCAGCAGCAAAGCCCCCAGGGGCCCATACAATGAGCAGTTCTTC.

The chain couples TRBV28 to TRBJ1-2; D is possibly TRBD1 (6 bases). Germline CDR1 reads MDHEN; CDR2 reads SYDVKM. The germline V and J ends were trimmed by 2 bases and 4 bases, with 14 bases remaining between them. This CDR3 region has 15 residues. The CDR3 protein is CASSLRMRGPYGYTF. The CDR3 coding sequence is TGTGCCAGCAGTTTAAGGATGCGGGGGCCCTATGGCTACACCTTC.

This sequence joins TRBV28 and TRBJ2-3; tentative D call: TRBD1 (5 bases). V lost 3 bases and J lost 1, with 8 bases in between. CDR1 and CDR2 (germline): MDHEN, SYDVKM. The CDR3 consists of 14 residues. The CDR3 is CASSLQGGTDTQYF. In nucleotides, the CDR3 is TGTGCCAGCAGTTTGCAAGGGGGCACAGATACGCAGTATTTT.

This sequence joins TRBV13 and TRBJ1-2; 9 positions match TRBD1. Germline V gives CDR1 PRHDT, CDR2 FYEKMQ (reference sequence). The CDR3 length is 15 residues. V lost 5 bases, J lost 6 bases, and 10 bases stayed unmatched. The chain's CDR3 is CASSRRDREADGYTF. In DNA, the CDR3 is TGTGCCAGCAGCCGAAGGGACAGGGAGGCGGATGGCTACACCTTC. The variable domain in full, with the rest retrieved from reference TRBV13 and TRBJ1-2, is AAGVIQSPRHLIKEKRETATLKCYPIPRHDTVYWYQQGPGQDPQFLISFYEKMQSDKGSIPDRFSAQQFSDYHSELNMSSLELGDSALYFCASSRRDREADGYTFGSGTRLTVV.

This chain joins TRBV2 and TRBJ2-1; the D gene could be TRBD1 or TRBD2 (5 bases each). Germline V gene lookup returns CDR1 SNHLY and CDR2 FYNNEI. This CDR3 contains 16 residues. Trimming removed 3 bases at V and 0 bases at J, with 12 bases between. The DNA of the CDR3 is TGTGCCAGCAGTGAGGGGGTAAGGCGCTCCTACAATGAGCAGTTCTTC. It yields the protein CASSEGVRRSYNEQFF.

The chain has TRBV28 and TRBJ2-2; D perhaps matches TRBD1 (6 bases). The germline V and J ends were trimmed by 3 bases and 0 bases, with 8 bases remaining between them. Looked up from germline, CDR1 is MDHEN and CDR2 is SYDVKM. The CDR3 has 15 residues. The CDR3 loop reads CASSLRDTNTGELFF. CDR3 bases: TGTGCCAGCAGTTTGAGGGACACGAACACCGGGGAGCTGTTTTTT.

The rearrangement uses TRBV4-1 and TRBJ2-7, with no clear D. Germline CDR1 is MGHRA and CDR2 is YSYEKL. V gave up 1 base and J gave up 0 bases, with 4 bases separating them. The CDR3 consists of 13 residues. In nucleotides, the CDR3 is TGCGCCAGCAGCCAAGGACTCTCCTACGAGCAGTACTTC. It yields the protein CASSQGLSYEQYF.

The sample holds one count of this clone. The chain carries TRBV4-3 and TRBJ1-4, with D tentatively TRBD1 (5 bases). The CDR3 extends over 18 amino acids. Trimming pared 0 bases from V and 3 bases from J, leaving 17 bases between. Germline CDR1 and CDR2: LGHNA and YSLEER. In nucleotides, the CDR3 is TGCGCCAGCAGCCAAGATCATCAAGGTTGGGGGTCTAATGAAAAACTGTTTTTT. The encoded protein is CASSQDHQGWGSNEKLFF.

V is TRBV11-2 and J is TRBJ1-1; D not resolved. Trimming stripped 3 bases from V and 1 base from J, with 6 bases between. Germline V CDR1 and CDR2: SGHAT, FQNNGV. This CDR3 has 13 amino acids. CDR3 nucleotide sequence: TGTGCCAGCAGCTTGAACGGGAACACTGAAGCTTTCTTT. This sequence encodes CASSLNGNTEAFF.

J is TRBJ2-7 and V is TRBV10-3; 11 bases agree with TRBD2. The CDR3 has 14 residues. V was pared by 6 bases and J by 4 bases, with 5 bases of the junction left unmatched. Per the germline V gene, CDR1 is ENHRY and CDR2 is SYGVKD. The CDR3 DNA reads as TGTGCCATCAGGTATAGCGGGAGGGGGTACGAGCAGTACTTC. It is translated as CAIRYSGRGYEQYF.